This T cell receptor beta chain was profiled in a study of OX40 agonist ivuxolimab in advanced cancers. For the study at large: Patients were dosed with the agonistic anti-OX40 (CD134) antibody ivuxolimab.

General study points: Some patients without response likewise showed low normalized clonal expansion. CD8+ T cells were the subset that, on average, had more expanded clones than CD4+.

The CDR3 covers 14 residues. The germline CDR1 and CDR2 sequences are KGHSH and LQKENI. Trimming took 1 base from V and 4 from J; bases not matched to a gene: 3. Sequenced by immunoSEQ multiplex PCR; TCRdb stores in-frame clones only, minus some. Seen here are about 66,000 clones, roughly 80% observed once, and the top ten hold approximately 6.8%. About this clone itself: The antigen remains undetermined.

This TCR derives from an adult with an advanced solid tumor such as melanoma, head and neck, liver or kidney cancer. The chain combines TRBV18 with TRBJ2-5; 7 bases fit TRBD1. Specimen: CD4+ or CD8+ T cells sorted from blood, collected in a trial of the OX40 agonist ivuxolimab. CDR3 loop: CASSPRSGGETQYF. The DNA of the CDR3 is TGTGCCAGCTCACCACGGTCAGGGGGAGAGACCCAGTACTTC.